This paragraph covers one TCR beta chain sequence. Its antigen is undetermined. This CDR3 spans 16 amino acids. Germline lookup yields CDR1 SGHNT and CDR2 YENEEA. Germline trimming cut 5 bases from V and 6 bases from J; bases unmatched to any gene: 10. The repertoire was sequenced with immunoSEQ multiplex PCR; TCRdb's copy has only in-frame clones and lacks some. The table includes about 130,000 clones, roughly 93% detected once. The data were taken from a study of T cell responses to AZD1222 COVID-19 vaccine. On the study more broadly: Pooling of second doses given at about 4 or about 12 weeks was done. Study-level findings and limits: Regions 160-218 and 743-854 dominated among vaccine-associated CD4 TCRs spanning spike. Baseline seropositives among AZD1222 recipients totaled only five or six.

Sequencing used peripheral blood, obtained on day 0 of AZD1222 vaccination. J is TRBJ1-5 and V is TRBV11-3, with 10 bases matching TRBD1. This TCR was sampled from an adult in good health. The CDR3 here is CASSAGQGHLLQPQHF. DNA of the CDR3: TGTGCCAGCAGCGCGGGACAGGGGCATCTACTTCAGCCCCAGCATTTT. The whole variable domain, filled in from reference TRBV11-3 and TRBJ1-5, reads EAGVVQSPRYKIIEKKQPVAFWCNPISGHNTLYWYLQNLGQGPELLIRYENEEAVDDSQLPKDRFSAERLKGVDSTLKIQPAELGDSAVYLCASSAGQGHLLQPQHFGDGTRLSIL.